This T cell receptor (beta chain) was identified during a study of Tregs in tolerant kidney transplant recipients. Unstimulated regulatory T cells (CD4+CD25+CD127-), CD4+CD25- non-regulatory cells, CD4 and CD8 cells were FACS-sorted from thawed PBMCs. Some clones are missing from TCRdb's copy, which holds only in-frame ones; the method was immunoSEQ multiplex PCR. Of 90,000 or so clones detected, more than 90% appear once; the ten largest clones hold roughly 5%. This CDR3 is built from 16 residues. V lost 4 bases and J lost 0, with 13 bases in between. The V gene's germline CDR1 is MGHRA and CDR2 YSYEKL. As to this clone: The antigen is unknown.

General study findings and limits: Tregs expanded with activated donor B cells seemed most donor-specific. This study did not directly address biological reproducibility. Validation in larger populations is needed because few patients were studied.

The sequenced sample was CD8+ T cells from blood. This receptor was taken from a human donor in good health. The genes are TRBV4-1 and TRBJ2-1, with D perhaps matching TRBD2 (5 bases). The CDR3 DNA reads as TGCGCCAGCAGCCCCCGGGTAGCGAACTCCTACAATGAGCAGTTCTTC. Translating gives CASSPRVANSYNEQFF.